The clone carrying this T cell receptor beta chain has only a few counts. Its cognate antigen is unknown. A single record per CDR3 protein comes from TCRdb applying MiXCR to the reads. The data contain around 740,000 distinct CDR3 sequences, roughly a third of them singletons. The entry originates in a study of T cell repertoires in cytomegalovirus infection. Study summary: Public TCR beta signatures provided an indication of both CMV infection and a matching HLA type. Findings and limits, study-wide: Individuals carrying CMV plus the relevant HLA were identified by cumulative frequency of public TCR beta families. HLA-C-restricted CMV-specific TCR beta clonotypes were dominant in the ex vivo response.

J lost 2 bases, V lost 0 bases, and 5 bases had no gene match. Per the germline V gene, CDR1 is DFQATT and CDR2 is SNEGSKA (reference sequence). This CDR3 spans 16 amino acids. This TCR was recovered from a human donor in good health (CMV status not recorded). Some clones in this sample may be carry-over from other donors' samples. Sequencing was performed on PBMCs. The chain couples TRBV20-1 to TRBJ1-5; 9 bases are a match to TRBD1. CDR3 DNA sequence: TGCAGTGCTAGAGATTGGACAGGGGCCGGCAATCAGCCCCAGCATTTT. This translates into CSARDWTGAGNQPQHF.